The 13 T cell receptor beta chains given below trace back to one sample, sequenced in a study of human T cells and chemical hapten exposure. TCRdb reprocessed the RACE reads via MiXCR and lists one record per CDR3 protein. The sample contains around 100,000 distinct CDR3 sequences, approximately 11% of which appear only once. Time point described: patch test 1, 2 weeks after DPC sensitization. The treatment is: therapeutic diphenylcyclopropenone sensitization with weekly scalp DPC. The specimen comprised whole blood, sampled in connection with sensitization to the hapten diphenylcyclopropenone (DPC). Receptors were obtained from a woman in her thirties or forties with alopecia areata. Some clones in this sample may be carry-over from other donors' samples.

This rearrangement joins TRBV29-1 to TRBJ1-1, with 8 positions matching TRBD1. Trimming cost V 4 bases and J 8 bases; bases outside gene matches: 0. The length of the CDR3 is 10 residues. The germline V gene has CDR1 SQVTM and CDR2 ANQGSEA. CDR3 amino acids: CSVGDREAFF. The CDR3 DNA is TGCAGCGTTGGGGACAGGGAAGCTTTCTTT.

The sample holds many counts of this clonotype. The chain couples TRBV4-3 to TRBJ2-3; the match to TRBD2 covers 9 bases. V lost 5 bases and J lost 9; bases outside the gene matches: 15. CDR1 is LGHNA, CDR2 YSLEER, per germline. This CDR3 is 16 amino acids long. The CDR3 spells CASSDGIGGGAETQYF. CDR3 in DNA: TGCGCCAGCAGCGATGGTATAGGCGGGGGGGCGGAGACGCAGTATTTT.

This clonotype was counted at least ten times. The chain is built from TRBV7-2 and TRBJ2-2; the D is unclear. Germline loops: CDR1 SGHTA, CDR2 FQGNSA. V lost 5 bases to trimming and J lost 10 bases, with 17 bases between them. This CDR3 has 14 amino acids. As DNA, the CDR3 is TGTGCCAGCAGCACTATAACTACAGCGCAGGAGCTGTTTTTT. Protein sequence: CASSTITTAQELFF.

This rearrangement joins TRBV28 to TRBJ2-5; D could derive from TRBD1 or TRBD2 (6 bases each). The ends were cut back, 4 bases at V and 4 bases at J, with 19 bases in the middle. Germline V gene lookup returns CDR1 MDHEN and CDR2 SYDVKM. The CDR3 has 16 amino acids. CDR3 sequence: CASSSLSGGGRETQYF. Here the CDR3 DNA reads TGTGCCAGCAGTTCGCTTAGCGGAGGGGGGCGAGAGACCCAGTACTTC.

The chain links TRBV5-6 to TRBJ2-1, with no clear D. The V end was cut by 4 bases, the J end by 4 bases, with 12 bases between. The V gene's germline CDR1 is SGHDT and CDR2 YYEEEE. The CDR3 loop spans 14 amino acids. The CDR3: CASSRRLQYNEQFF. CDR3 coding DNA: TGTGCCAGCAGCCGGCGGTTACAATACAATGAGCAGTTCTTC. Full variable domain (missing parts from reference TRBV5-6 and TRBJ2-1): DAGVTQSPTHLIKTRGQQVTLRCSPKSGHDTVSWYQQALGQGPQFIFQYYEEEERQRGNFPDRFSGHQFPNYSSELNVNALLLGDSALYLCASSRRLQYNEQFFGPGTRLTVL.

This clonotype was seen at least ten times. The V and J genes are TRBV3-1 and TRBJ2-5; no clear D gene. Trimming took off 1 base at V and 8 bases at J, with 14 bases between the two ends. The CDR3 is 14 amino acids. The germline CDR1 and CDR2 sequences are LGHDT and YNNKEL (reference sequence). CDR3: CASSQGLRAGTQYF. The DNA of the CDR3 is TGTGCCAGCAGCCAAGGACTCCGAGCCGGCACCCAGTACTTC.

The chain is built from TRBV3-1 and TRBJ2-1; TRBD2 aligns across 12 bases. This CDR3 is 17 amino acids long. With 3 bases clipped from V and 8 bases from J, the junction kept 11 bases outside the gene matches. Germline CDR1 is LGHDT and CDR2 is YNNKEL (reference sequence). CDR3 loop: CASSQELAGGNSDEQFF. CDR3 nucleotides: TGTGCCAGCAGCCAGGAGCTAGCGGGGGGGAATAGCGATGAGCAGTTCTTC.

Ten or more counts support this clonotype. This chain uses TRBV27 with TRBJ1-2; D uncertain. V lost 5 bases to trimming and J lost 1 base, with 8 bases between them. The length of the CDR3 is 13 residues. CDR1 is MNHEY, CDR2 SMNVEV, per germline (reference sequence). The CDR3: CASSIEGNYGYTF. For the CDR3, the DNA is TGTGCCAGCAGTATCGAGGGTAACTATGGCTACACCTTC.

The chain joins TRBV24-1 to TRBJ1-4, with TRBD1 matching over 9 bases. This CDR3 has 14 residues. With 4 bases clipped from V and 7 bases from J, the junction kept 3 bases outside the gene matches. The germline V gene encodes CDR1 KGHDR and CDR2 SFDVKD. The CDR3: CATSETGGGEKLFF. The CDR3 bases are TGTGCCACCAGTGAGACAGGGGGTGGTGAAAAACTGTTTTTT.

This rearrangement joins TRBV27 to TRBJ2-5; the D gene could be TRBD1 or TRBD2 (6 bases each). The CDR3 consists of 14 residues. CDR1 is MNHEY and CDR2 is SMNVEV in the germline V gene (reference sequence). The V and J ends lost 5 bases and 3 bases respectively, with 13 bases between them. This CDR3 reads CASSRQEGKETQYF. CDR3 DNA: TGTGCCAGCAGTAGACAGGAGGGAAAAGAGACCCAGTACTTC.

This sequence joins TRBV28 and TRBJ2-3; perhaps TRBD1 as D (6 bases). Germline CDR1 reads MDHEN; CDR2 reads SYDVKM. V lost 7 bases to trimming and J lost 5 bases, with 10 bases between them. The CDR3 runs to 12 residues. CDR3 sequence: CASITRGDTQYF. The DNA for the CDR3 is TGTGCCAGCATTACCAGGGGAGATACGCAGTATTTT.

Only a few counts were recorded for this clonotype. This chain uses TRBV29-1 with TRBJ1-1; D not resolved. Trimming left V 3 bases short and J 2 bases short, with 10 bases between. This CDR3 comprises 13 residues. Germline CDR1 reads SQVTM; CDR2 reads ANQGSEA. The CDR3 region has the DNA TGCAGCGTTGACTGGGCTGGAAACACTGAAGCTTTCTTT. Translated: CSVDWAGNTEAFF.

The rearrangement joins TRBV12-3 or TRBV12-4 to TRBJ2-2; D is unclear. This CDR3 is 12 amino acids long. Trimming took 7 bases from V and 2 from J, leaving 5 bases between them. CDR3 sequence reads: CASTHNTGELFF. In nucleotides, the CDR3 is TGTGCCAGCACCCACAACACCGGGGAGCTGTTTTTT.